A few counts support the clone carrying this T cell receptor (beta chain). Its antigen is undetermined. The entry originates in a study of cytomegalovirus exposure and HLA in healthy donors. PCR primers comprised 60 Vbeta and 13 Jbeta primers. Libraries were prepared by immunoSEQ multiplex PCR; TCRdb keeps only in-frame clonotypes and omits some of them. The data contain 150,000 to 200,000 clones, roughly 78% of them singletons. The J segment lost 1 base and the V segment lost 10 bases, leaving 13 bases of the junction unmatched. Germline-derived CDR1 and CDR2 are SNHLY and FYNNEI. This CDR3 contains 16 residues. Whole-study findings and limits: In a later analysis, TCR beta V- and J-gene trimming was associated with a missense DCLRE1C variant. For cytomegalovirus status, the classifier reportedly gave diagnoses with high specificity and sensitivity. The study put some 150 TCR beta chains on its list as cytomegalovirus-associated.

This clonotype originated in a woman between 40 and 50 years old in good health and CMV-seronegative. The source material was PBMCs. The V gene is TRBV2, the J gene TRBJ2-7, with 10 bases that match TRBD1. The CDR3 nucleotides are TGTGCCACAGGCGGGGACAGGGGTGCCCTTTCCTACGAGCAGTACTTC. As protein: CATGGDRGALSYEQYF.